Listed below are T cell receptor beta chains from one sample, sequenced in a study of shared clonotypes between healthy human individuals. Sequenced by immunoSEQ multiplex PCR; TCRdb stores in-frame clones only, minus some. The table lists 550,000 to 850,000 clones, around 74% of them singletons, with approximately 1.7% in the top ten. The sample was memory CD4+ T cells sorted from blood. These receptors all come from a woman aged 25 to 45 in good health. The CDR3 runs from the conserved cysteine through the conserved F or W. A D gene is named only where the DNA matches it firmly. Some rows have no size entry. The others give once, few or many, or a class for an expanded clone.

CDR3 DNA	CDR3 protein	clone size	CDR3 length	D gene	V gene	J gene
TGTGCCAGCAGCGTAGGAGGACCGCAGTATCGTGGCTACACCTTC	CASSVGGPQYRGYTF	-	15	-	TRBV9	TRBJ1-2
TGCGCCAGCAGCTTGGCCCCCCCGAACACTGAAGCTTTCTTT	CASSLAPPNTEAFF	-	14	-	TRBV5-1	TRBJ1-1
TGTGCCAGCAGCCCAAGGGCGACTAGCGGGAGGGCTGAGCAGTACTTC	CASSPRATSGRAEQYF	-	16	TRBD2	TRBV11-2	TRBJ2-7
TGCATCCTAAGGCAGCAGGAGGACGGCGAGCAGTACTTC	CILRQQEDGEQYF	-	13	-	TRBV29-1	TRBJ2-7
TGCACCAGCAGCCAAGGCTGCGGCTTGGGTGGCCAAGAGACCCAGTACTTC	CTSSQGCGLGGQETQYF	-	17	-	TRBV1	TRBJ2-5
TGTGCCAGCAGCTTAGGGACTAGCCGCGGTGAGCAGTTCTTC	CASSLGTSRGEQFF	-	14	TRBD2	TRBV11-2	TRBJ2-1
TGCGCCAGCAGCCGCCGACAGGGGGCCGGTCCGGACACCGGGGAGCTGTTTTTT	CASSRRQGAGPDTGELFF	-	18	TRBD1	TRBV4-1	TRBJ2-2
TGCGCCAGCAGCCAAGGGACTAGCGGGACTGAGCAGTTCTTC	CASSQGTSGTEQFF	once	14	TRBD2	TRBV4-1	TRBJ2-1
TGTGCCAGCAGCTTAGTGCGGGGAGGGCCGGATACGCAGTATTTT	CASSLVRGGPDTQYF	-	15	TRBD2	TRBV11-2	TRBJ2-3
TGTGCCAGCTCACCCAGCGGGATAAGGGAAAATACGCAGTATTTT	CASSPSGIRENTQYF	-	15	TRBD2	TRBV18	TRBJ2-3
TGCGCCAGCAGCTTTCCAGGGGGTGAAGGCTACACCTTC	CASSFPGGEGYTF	-	13	TRBD1	TRBV5-1	TRBJ1-2
TGCGCCAGCAGCTTGAGGCTAGCGGGAGGGCCGGAGGACGGGGAGCTGTTTTTT	CASSLRLAGGPEDGELFF	-	18	TRBD2	TRBV5-1	TRBJ2-2
TGTGCCAGCAGCCCCGACCCAGGGCATCCTGGAAACACCATATATTTT	CASSPDPGHPGNTIYF	-	16	-	TRBV21-1	TRBJ1-3
TGTGCCAGTAGGGGAATGGATAGCGGTAATGAAAAACTGTTTTTT	CASRGMDSGNEKLFF	-	15	-	TRBV19	TRBJ1-4
TGTGCCAGCAGCGGAGGTTTCGGGACAGGGGCTACCACTGAAGCTTTCTTT	CASSGGFGTGATTEAFF	-	17	TRBD1	TRBV9	TRBJ1-1
TGTGCCAGCAGCTCAGGGGGTGGGGGAGATACGCAGTATTTT	CASSSGGGGDTQYF	-	14	TRBD1	TRBV11-3	TRBJ2-3
TGTGCCAGCTCCAAGGACGGGAACACTGAAGCTTTCTTT	CASSKDGNTEAFF	once	13	-	TRBV18	TRBJ1-1
TGTGCCTGGAGTAACTTCCAGCCAAACACTGAAGCTTTCTTT	CAWSNFQPNTEAFF	few	14	-	TRBV30	TRBJ1-1
TGTGCCAGCAGCTTCCCGGACAGACAGCGGTGGAAACTGTTTTTT	CASSFPDRQRWKLFF	-	15	-	TRBV7-9	TRBJ1-4
TGCGCCAGCAGCCAACCCACAGGGGAATCCCGCTATGGCTACACCTTC	CASSQPTGESRYGYTF	once	16	TRBD1	TRBV4-1	TRBJ1-2
TGTGCCAGCAGACAGACAGATACGCAGTATTTT	CASRQTDTQYF	-	11	-	TRBV27	TRBJ2-3
TGCGCCAGCAGTGATTATAGCAATCAGCCCCAGCATTTT	CASSDYSNQPQHF	few	13	-	TRBV10-2	TRBJ1-5
TGTGCCTGGAGTGTACCCTGGAGCGGGATCGCCAAAACCACTGAGCAGTTCTTC	CAWSVPWSGIAKTTEQFF	-	18	TRBD2	TRBV30	TRBJ2-1
TGTGCCAGCAGCTTAGGGGACCCTTCGACGTCTGAGCAGTTCTTC	CASSLGDPSTSEQFF	-	15	-	TRBV11-3	TRBJ2-1
TGTGCCAGCAGCCCCAGAGAACGGTTCGCGAACACCGGGGAGCTGTTTTTT	CASSPRERFANTGELFF	-	17	-	TRBV7-2	TRBJ2-2
TGTGCCAGCAAGCCAGGCCGAGACTATGGCTACACCTTC	CASKPGRDYGYTF	-	13	-	TRBV6-6	TRBJ1-2
TGTGCCAGTAGTAACTCGGGACAGGTATCCTACGAGCAGTACTTC	CASSNSGQVSYEQYF	once	15	TRBD1	TRBV19	TRBJ2-7
TGTGCCAGCAGGCCCACAGGGGGTAGGAGGAACACTGAAGCTTTCTTT	CASRPTGGRRNTEAFF	-	16	TRBD1	TRBV28	TRBJ1-1
TGTGCCAGCTCGGTGGGGGGAGTCTACGAGCAGTACTTC	CASSVGGVYEQYF	-	13	-	TRBV18	TRBJ2-7
TGTGCCAGCAGTCTACAGGGATACGAGCAGTTCTTC	CASSLQGYEQFF	-	12	-	TRBV6-6	TRBJ2-1
TGCGCCAGCAGCTTGAGGGGGGGCTCCTACGAGCAGTACTTC	CASSLRGGSYEQYF	-	14	-	TRBV5-1	TRBJ2-7
TGCGCCAGCAGAACACTAGCGGGAGACATCACTGACACAGATACGCAGTATTTT	CASRTLAGDITDTDTQYF	-	18	TRBD2	TRBV5-1	TRBJ2-3
TGTGCCAGCAGTTCAGGGGGCAGCTACGAGCAGTACTTC	CASSSGGSYEQYF	-	13	TRBD1	TRBV5-4	TRBJ2-7
TGTGCCAGCAGCTTGGTTCAGGACTCCTATGGCTACACCTTC	CASSLVQDSYGYTF	-	14	-	TRBV5-6	TRBJ1-2
TGTGCCAGTAGTCTCCGGGGAGCGTTGGACGCTTTCTTT	CASSLRGALDAFF	-	13	-	TRBV19	TRBJ1-1